These 15 T cell receptor beta chains share one sample of origin, sequenced in a study of cytomegalovirus exposure and HLA in healthy donors. PCR employed 60 Vbeta and 13 Jbeta primers. The repertoire was sequenced with immunoSEQ multiplex PCR; TCRdb's copy has only in-frame clones and lacks some. The table shows about 150,000 clones, with around three quarters occurring only once. Material: PBMCs. The receptor set was obtained from a woman between 35 and 50 years old in good health and CMV-seronegative.

The chain employs TRBV27 and TRBJ2-1, with D perhaps TRBD2 (7 bases). Germline V gives CDR1 MNHEY, CDR2 SMNVEV (reference sequence). V gave up 6 bases and J gave up 8 bases, with 20 bases separating them. CDR3 length: 15 residues. The CDR3 nucleotides read TGTGCCAGCAGCCCGCGGGGGCCGACAGGCGATGAGCAGTTCTTC. Protein sequence: CASSPRGPTGDEQFF.

This clone was picked up a small number of times. One end of the junction fails to match germline, which may point to a read error. The chain employs TRBV20-1 and TRBJ1-1; D not resolved. Germline V lookup: CDR1 DFQATT, CDR2 SNEGSKA (reference sequence). This CDR3 has 9 residues. The CDR3 region has the DNA TGCAGTGCCAACAGTGAAGCTTTCTTT. Its translation: CSANSEAFF.

The rearrangement joins TRBV6-1 to TRBJ2-7, with 9 bases matching TRBD1. J gave up 9 bases and V 0 bases, and 12 bases lay outside the gene matches. CDR3 length: 16 residues. Germline CDR1 and CDR2: MNHNS and SASEGT. The CDR3 here is CASSEAYSGQGRMQYF. DNA for the CDR3: TGTGCCAGCAGTGAAGCCTACTCTGGACAGGGGCGTATGCAGTACTTC.

This sequence joins TRBV9 and TRBJ2-7, with D maybe TRBD1 (6 bases). Trimming removed 3 bases from V and 2 bases from J, with 9 bases in between. The CDR3 covers 13 residues. Germline V CDR1 and CDR2: SGDLS, YYNGEE. CDR3 in DNA: TGTGCCAGCAGCGAGACAGGAACCTACGAGCAGTACTTC. It is translated as CASSETGTYEQYF.

This rearrangement joins TRBV5-1 to TRBJ2-1; TRBD2 matches at 14 bases. J gave up 9 bases and V 0 bases, and 5 bases lay outside the gene matches. CDR3 size: 16 residues. Germline V gene data show CDR1 as SGHRS and CDR2 as YFSETQ. CDR3 sequence (DNA): TGCGCCAGCAGCTTGGCCGGGACTAGCGGGAGAGCTGAGCAGTTCTTC. Encoded protein: CASSLAGTSGRAEQFF.

This clone showed up just a few times. The V gene is TRBV7-9, the J gene TRBJ1-5; D perhaps matches TRBD1 (5 bases). Germline assignment: CDR1 SEHNR and CDR2 FQNEAQ (reference sequence). This CDR3 comprises 12 residues. V was cut by 8 bases and J by 6 bases, with 11 bases left in between. For the CDR3, the DNA is TGTGCCAGCGGCGACAGTTCTCAGCCCCAGCATTTT. Translating gives CASGDSSQPQHF.

This chain connects TRBV2 to TRBJ1-6; 7 positions match TRBD1. CDR3 length: 15 residues. Per germline, CDR1 SNHLY and CDR2 FYNNEI. The junction had 8 bases not matched to a gene; V was cut back by 5 bases and J by 7 bases. For the CDR3, the DNA is TGTGCCAGCAGTCGCCGGACAGGCCCGAATTCACCCCTCCACTTT. It yields the protein CASSRRTGPNSPLHF.

The DNA of the CDR3 is TGCGCCAGCAGTCGCCCCAGAATAGCCTCGCGGTCCTACGAGCAGTACTTC. Encoded protein: CASSRPRIASRSYEQYF. This rearrangement joins TRBV23-1 to TRBJ2-7; D ambiguous. TRBV23-1 is treated as an ORF (open reading frame) with a function not yet certain. With 4 bases removed from V and 1 base from J, the gap between germline ends came to 20 bases. This CDR3 comprises 17 residues.

This CDR3 is CASSPISLLAGSTDTQYF. CDR3 nucleotide sequence: TGTGCCAGCAGTCCAATCTCCCTACTAGCGGGGAGCACAGATACGCAGTATTTT. V usage is TRBV27 and J usage is TRBJ2-3; 10 positions match TRBD2. V shed 5 bases and J 0 bases; nucleotides not matched to a gene: 11. Germline V gives CDR1 MNHEY, CDR2 SMNVEV (reference sequence). There are 18 residues in the CDR3.

The chain links TRBV7-6 to TRBJ2-1, with 10 nucleotides matching TRBD2. The V gene end was trimmed by 1 base and the J gene end by 8 bases; junction bases not matched to a gene: 14. The V gene's germline CDR1 is SGHVS and CDR2 FNYEAQ. The CDR3 consists of 18 residues. DNA of the CDR3: TGTGCCAGCAGCTTAGTCTCGGGTCAGCGGGGGGGGACCGATGAGCAGTTCTTC. Translated: CASSLVSGQRGGTDEQFF. The whole variable domain, remainder taken from reference TRBV7-6 and TRBJ2-1, is GAGVSQSPRYKVTKRGQDVALRCDPISGHVSLYWYRQALGQGPEFLTYFNYEAQQDKSGLPNDRFSAERPEGSISTLTIQRTEQRDSAMYRCASSLVSGQRGGTDEQFFGPGTRLTVL.

The chain employs TRBV18 and TRBJ2-7; 7 bases are a match to TRBD1. Looked up from germline, CDR1 is KGHSH and CDR2 is LQKENI. The CDR3 is made up of 16 amino acids. With V trimmed by 3 bases and J by 3 bases, 11 bases remained unmatched. CDR3 in DNA: TGTGCCAGCTCACCGACAGGGATTTCAGGGATCTACGAGCAGTACTTC. Amino acid sequence: CASSPTGISGIYEQYF.

This chain links TRBV19 with TRBJ2-7; TRBD1 matches 9 bases. Germline-derived CDR1 and CDR2 are LNHDA and SQIVND (reference sequence). Germline trimming cut 6 bases from V and 1 base from J; bases unmatched to any gene: 10. This CDR3 region has 16 residues. The CDR3 here is CASRGVGQGRSYEQYF. The DNA of the CDR3 is TGTGCCAGTAGGGGGGTTGGACAGGGGCGTTCCTACGAGCAGTACTTC.

This clone was seen only a few times. The CDR3, as DNA: TGTGCCTCTTACCGGGGGGCTGGGAACACTGAAGCTTTCTTT. Amino acid sequence: CASYRGAGNTEAFF. The rearrangement joins TRBV30 to TRBJ1-1, with D tentatively TRBD1 (6 bases). This CDR3 spans 14 amino acids. The V end was cut by 7 bases, the J end by 1 base, with 16 bases between. Germline values: CDR1 GTSNPN, CDR2 SVGIG (reference sequence).

The V and J genes are TRBV19 and TRBJ2-1, with TRBD2 identical over 11 bases. J gave up 0 bases and V 10 bases, and 5 bases lay outside the gene matches. This CDR3 contains 15 residues. CDR1 LNHDA and CDR2 SQIVND come from the germline V gene (reference sequence). The CDR3 sequence is CATYSGGGSYNEQFF. CDR3 nucleotides: TGTGCCACTTATAGCGGGGGGGGCTCCTACAATGAGCAGTTCTTC.

The chain joins TRBV14 to TRBJ1-2; 8 bases are a match to TRBD1. This CDR3 has 16 residues. Unmatched junction bases numbered 12, after V lost 1 base and J lost 8 bases. In germline, CDR1 is SGHDN, CDR2 FVKESK. This CDR3 reads CASSQVGTGSMVGYTF. In DNA form, the CDR3 reads TGTGCCAGCAGCCAAGTGGGGACAGGATCTATGGTCGGCTACACCTTC.